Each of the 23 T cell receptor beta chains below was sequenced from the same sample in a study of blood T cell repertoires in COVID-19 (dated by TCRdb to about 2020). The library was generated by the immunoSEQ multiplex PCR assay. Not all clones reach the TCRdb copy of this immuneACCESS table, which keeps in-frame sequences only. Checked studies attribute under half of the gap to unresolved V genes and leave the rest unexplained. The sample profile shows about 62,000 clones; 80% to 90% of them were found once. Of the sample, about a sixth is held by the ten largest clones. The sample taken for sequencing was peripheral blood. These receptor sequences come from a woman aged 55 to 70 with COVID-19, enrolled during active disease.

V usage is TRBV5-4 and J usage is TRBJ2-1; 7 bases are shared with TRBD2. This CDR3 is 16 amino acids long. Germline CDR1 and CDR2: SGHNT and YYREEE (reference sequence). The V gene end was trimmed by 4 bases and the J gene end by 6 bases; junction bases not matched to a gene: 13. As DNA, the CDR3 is TGTGCCAGCAGCGCAATGGGGGAGGGTATTAGCAATGAGCAGTTCTTC. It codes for CASSAMGEGISNEQFF.

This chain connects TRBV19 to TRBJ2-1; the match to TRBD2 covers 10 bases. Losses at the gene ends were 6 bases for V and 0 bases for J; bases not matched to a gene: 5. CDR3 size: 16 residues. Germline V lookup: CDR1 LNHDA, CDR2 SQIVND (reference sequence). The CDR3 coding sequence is TGTGCCAGTAGAAGAGCTAGCGGGAGCTCCTACAATGAGCAGTTCTTC. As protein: CASRRASGSSYNEQFF.

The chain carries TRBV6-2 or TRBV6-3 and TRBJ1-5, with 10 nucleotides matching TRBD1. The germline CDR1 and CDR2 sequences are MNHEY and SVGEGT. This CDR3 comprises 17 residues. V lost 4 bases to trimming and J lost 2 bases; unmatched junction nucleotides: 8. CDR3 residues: CASSSHRDRGRNQPQHF. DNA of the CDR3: TGTGCCAGCAGTTCACACCGGGACAGGGGTCGCAATCAGCCCCAGCATTTT.

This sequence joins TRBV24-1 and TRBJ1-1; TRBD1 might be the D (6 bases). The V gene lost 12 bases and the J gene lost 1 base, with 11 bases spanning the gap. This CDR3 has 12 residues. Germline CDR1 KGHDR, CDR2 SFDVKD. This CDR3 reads CALVTGNTEAFF. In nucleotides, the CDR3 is TGTGCCCTCGTGACAGGGAACACTGAAGCTTTCTTT.

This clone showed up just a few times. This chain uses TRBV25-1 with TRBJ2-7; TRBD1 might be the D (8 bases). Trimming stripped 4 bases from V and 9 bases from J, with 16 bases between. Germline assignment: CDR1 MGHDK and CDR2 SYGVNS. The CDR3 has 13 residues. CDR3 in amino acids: CASSGEGQEMQYF. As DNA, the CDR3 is TGTGCCAGCAGTGGGGAGGGACAGGAAATGCAGTACTTC.

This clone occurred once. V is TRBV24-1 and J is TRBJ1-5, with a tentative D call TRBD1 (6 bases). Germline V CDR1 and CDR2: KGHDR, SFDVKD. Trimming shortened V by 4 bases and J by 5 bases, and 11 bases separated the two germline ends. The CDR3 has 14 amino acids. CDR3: CATSEWGGDQPQHF. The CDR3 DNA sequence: TGTGCCACCAGTGAATGGGGGGGCGATCAGCCCCAGCATTTT.

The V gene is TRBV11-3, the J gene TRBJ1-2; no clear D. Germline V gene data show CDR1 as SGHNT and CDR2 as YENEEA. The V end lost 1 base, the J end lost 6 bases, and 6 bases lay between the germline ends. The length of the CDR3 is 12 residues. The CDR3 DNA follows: TGTGCCAGCAGCTTAGTTACGGATGGCTACACCTTC. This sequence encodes CASSLVTDGYTF.

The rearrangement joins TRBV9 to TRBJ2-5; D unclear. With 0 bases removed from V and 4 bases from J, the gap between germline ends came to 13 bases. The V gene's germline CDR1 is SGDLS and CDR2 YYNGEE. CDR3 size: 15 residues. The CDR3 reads CASSVAPQAPETQYF. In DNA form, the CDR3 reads TGTGCCAGCAGCGTAGCACCCCAAGCCCCAGAGACCCAGTACTTC.

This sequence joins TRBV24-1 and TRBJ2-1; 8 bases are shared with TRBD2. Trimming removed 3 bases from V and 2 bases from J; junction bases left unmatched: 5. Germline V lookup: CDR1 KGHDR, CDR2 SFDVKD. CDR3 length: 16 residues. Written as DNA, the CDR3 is TGTGCCACCAGTGATCCAAGCGGGAGCCCCTACAATGAGCAGTTCTTC. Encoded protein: CATSDPSGSPYNEQFF.

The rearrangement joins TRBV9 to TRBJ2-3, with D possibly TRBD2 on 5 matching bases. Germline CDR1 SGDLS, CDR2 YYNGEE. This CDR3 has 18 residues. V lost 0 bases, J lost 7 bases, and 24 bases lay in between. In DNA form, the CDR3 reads TGTGCCAGCAGCGTAGAGAGCAGTTCGAGTGCGCGGGCGTATACGCAGTATTTT. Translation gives CASSVESSSSARAYTQYF.

CDR3 DNA: TGCGCCAGCAGCGCGCCGGGACAGGGCTGGGGCTACACCTTC. Translation gives CASSAPGQGWGYTF. The genes are TRBV4-1 and TRBJ1-2; 9 bases line up with TRBD1. The CDR3 sequence is 14 residues long. Losses at the gene ends were 5 bases for V and 8 bases for J; bases not matched to a gene: 9. Germline loops: CDR1 MGHRA, CDR2 YSYEKL.

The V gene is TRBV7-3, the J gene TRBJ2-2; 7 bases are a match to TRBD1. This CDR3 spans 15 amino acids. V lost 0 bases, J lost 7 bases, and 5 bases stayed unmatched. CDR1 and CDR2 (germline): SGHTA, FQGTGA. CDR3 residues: CASSLTRGPGGELFF. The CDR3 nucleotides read TGTGCCAGCAGCTTAACGAGGGGGCCAGGCGGGGAGCTGTTTTTT.

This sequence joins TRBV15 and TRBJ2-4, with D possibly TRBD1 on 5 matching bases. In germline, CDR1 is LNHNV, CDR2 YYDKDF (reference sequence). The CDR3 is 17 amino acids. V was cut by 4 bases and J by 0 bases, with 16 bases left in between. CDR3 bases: TGTGCCACCAGCATCGATGGGGCTACTCTAGCCAAAAACATTCAGTACTTC. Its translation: CATSIDGATLAKNIQYF.

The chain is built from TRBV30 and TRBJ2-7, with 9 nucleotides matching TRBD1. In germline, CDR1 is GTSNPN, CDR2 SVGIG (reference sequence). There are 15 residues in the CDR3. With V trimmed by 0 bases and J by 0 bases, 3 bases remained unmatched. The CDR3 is CAWSVDRGNSYEQYF. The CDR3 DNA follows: TGTGCCTGGAGTGTAGACAGGGGGAACTCCTACGAGCAGTACTTC.

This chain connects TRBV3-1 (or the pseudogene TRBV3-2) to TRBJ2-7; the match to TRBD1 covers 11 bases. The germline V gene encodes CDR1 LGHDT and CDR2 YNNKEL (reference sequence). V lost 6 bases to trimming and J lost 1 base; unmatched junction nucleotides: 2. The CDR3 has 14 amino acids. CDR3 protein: CASRGTGGSYEQYF. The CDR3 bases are TGTGCCAGCAGGGGGACAGGGGGGTCCTACGAGCAGTACTTC.

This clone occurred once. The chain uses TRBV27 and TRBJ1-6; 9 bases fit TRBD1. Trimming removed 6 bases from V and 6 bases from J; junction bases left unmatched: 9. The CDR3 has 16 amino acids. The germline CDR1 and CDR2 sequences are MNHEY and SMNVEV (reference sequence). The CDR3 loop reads CASSSGQGFPNSPLHF. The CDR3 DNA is TGTGCCAGCAGCTCGGGACAGGGATTTCCTAATTCACCCCTCCACTTT.

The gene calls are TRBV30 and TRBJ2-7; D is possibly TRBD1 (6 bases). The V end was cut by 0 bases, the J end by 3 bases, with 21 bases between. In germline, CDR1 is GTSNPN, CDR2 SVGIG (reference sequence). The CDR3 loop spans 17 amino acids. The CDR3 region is CAWSVPPRGISYYEQYF. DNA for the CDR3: TGTGCCTGGAGTGTACCGCCAAGGGGGATTTCGTACTACGAGCAGTACTTC.

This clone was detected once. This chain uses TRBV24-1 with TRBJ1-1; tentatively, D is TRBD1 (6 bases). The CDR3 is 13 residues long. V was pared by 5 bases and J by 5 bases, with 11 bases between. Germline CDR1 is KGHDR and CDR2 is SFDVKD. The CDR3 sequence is CATSVSGTTEAFF. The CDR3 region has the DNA TGTGCCACCAGTGTTTCAGGGACAACTGAAGCTTTCTTT.

CDR3 bases: TGCAGCGCTCCGGGACAGGGGTTGACTGAAGCTTTCTTT. Translation gives CSAPGQGLTEAFF. The rearrangement uses TRBV29-1 and TRBJ1-1, with 10 bases identical to TRBD1. Germline CDR1 is SQVTM and CDR2 is ANQGSEA. V was clipped by 7 bases and J by 5 bases; unmatched bases: 7. This CDR3 has 13 amino acids.

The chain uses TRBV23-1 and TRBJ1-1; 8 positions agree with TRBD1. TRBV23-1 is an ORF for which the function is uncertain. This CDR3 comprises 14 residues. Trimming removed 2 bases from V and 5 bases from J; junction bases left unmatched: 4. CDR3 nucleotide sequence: TGCGCCAGCAGTCAACAGGGGGCGCGGACTGAAGCTTTCTTT. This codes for CASSQQGARTEAFF.

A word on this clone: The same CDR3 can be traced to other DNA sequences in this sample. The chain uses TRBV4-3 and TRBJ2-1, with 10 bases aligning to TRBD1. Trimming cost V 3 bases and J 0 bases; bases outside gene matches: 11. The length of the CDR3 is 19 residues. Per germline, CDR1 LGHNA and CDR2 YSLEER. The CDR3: CASSQDPGQGISSYNEQFF. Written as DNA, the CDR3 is TGCGCCAGCAGCCAGGATCCGGGACAGGGGATAAGCTCCTACAATGAGCAGTTCTTC.

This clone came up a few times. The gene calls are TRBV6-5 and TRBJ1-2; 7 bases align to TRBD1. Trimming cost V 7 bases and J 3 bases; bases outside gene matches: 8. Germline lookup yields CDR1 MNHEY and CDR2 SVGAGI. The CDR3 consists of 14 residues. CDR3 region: CASTRQGRDYGYTF. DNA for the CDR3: TGTGCCAGCACCAGACAGGGAAGGGACTATGGCTACACCTTC.

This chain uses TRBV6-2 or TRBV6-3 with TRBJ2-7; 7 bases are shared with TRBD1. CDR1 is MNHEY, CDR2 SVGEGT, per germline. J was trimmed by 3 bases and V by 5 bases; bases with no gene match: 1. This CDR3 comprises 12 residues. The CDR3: CASSRDSYEQYF. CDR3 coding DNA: TGTGCCAGCAGTCGGGACAGCTACGAGCAGTACTTC.